This is a list of T cell receptor beta chains from one sample in a study of T cell responses to AZD1222 COVID-19 vaccine. Data came from immunoSEQ multiplex PCR; TCRdb stores just in-frame clones and leaves some out. Of some 74,000 clones listed, approximately 87% were seen once; the top ten hold approximately 1.3%. The source material was peripheral blood, sampled 28 days after the second AZD1222 dose. These receptors all come from an adult who received the AZD1222 COVID-19 vaccine. Each CDR3 is given with its conserved first and last residue. A D gene is named only where the DNA matches it firmly. Some rows have no size entry. The others give once, few or many, or a class for an expanded clone.

v_call	j_call	d_call	clone_size	cdr3_nt	cdr3_aa
TRBV7-2	TRBJ2-3	TRBD2	.	TGTGCCAGCAGCTTCCTAGCGGGGGTACGCGTGGATACGCAGTATTTT	CASSFLAGVRVDTQYF
TRBV7-3	TRBJ2-7	TRBD1	few	TGTGCCAGCAGCTTGGACAGGGTAAGCTCCTACGAGCAGTACTTC	CASSLDRVSSYEQYF
TRBV7-2	TRBJ1-2	.	.	TGTGCCGTCTGGGGGCGCGGAGGCTACACCTTC	CAVWGRGGYTF
TRBV7-9	TRBJ2-4	.	.	TGTGCCAGCAGCTTAGCTCCTCTACTAGCCAAAAACATTCAGTACTTC	CASSLAPLLAKNIQYF
TRBV6-5	TRBJ2-3	.	.	TGTGCCAGCAGTTACTCGGGGGCAGATACGCAGTATTTT	CASSYSGADTQYF
TRBV30	TRBJ2-7	.	.	TGTGCCTGGAGTGTGGGGGCAGGGGGACTCTACGAGCAGTACTTC	CAWSVGAGGLYEQYF
TRBV25-1	TRBJ1-2	.	.	TGTGCCAGCGGCTCTGCCGTCTATGGCTACACCTTC	CASGSAVYGYTF
TRBV2	TRBJ1-1	.	.	TGTGCCAGCAGTGAAGCGGGACTCAGGGTTAACACTGAAGCTTTCTTT	CASSEAGLRVNTEAFF
TRBV3-1/TRBV3-2	TRBJ2-5	.	.	TGTGCCAGCAGCCCGGGAATTAGCGAGGCGGAGACCCAGTACTTC	CASSPGISEAETQYF
TRBV7-2	TRBJ2-7	.	.	TGTGCCAGCAGCGTTACCCAGGGTTGGGAGCAGTACTTC	CASSVTQGWEQYF
TRBV2	TRBJ1-3	.	.	TGTGCCAGTGCTGCGACACCGCTCTCTGGAAACACCATATATTTT	CASAATPLSGNTIYF
TRBV5-1	TRBJ2-3	.	.	TGCGCCAGCAGCTTGGAAGTTTCGGGCACAGATACGCAGTATTTT	CASSLEVSGTDTQYF
TRBV27	TRBJ1-1	.	.	TGTGCCAGCAGTTCTCCCCTTTTGGGAAACACTGAAGCTTTCTTT	CASSSPLLGNTEAFF
TRBV19	TRBJ1-2	.	.	TGTGCCAGTAGTTGGGCAGGAGGAGAAACTAACTATGGCTACACCTTC	CASSWAGGETNYGYTF
TRBV27	TRBJ2-7	TRBD2	few	TGTGCCAGCAGCCGGGGGGGGTCCTACGAGCAGTACTTC	CASSRGGSYEQYF
TRBV28	TRBJ2-2	.	.	TGTGCCAGCAATTCACACTCCGGGACTGAGAACACCGGGGAGCTGTTTTTT	CASNSHSGTENTGELFF
TRBV4-2	TRBJ2-7	TRBD1	.	TGTGCCAGCAGCCAAGAACCACAGGGGGCTTCCTACGAGCAGTACTTC	CASSQEPQGASYEQYF
TRBV7-2	TRBJ2-7	.	.	TGTGCCAGCAGCTTAGAACCCCTCTCGGACGAGCAGTACTTC	CASSLEPLSDEQYF
TRBV24-1	TRBJ2-2	TRBD1	few	TGTGCCACCAGTGGCCTCAGGGGGACGGCGAACACCGGGGAGCTGTTTTTT	CATSGLRGTANTGELFF
TRBV11-3	TRBJ2-5	.	.	TGTGCCAGCAGCTTAAGGTCCTCTGGGGAGACCCAGTACTTC	CASSLRSSGETQYF
TRBV9	TRBJ1-1	.	once	TGTGCCAGCAGCGTATCCTTCCGCTCTGAAGCTTTCTTT	CASSVSFRSEAFF
TRBV6-5	TRBJ2-7	.	once	TGTGCCAGCAGTTACGGAGGAAGGGAGCAGTACTTC	CASSYGGREQYF